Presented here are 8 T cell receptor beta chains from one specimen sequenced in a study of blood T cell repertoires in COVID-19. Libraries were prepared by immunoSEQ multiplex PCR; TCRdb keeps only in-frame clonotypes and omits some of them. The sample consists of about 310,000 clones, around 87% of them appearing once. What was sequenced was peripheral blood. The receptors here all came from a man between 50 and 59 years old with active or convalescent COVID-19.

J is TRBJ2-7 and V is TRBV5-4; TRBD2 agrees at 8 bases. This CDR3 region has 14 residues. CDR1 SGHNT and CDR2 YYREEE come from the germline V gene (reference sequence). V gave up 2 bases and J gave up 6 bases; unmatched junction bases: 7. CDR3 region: CASSLSGRSSEQYF. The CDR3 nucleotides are TGTGCCAGCAGCTTAAGCGGGAGATCGTCCGAGCAGTACTTC.

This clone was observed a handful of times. Written as DNA, the CDR3 is TGTGCCAGCAGTTACGGGACTAGCGGAGCCCAGTACTTC. The encoded protein is CASSYGTSGAQYF. The V call is TRBV6-2 or TRBV6-3, the J call TRBJ2-5; 11 bases align to TRBD2. J lost 9 bases, V lost 2 bases, and 2 bases had no gene match. The germline V gene encodes CDR1 MNHEY and CDR2 SVGEGT. This CDR3 has 13 amino acids.

The CDR3 nucleotides read TGTGCCACCAACCAGCTAGCGGGGGCCGAACAAGAGACCCAGTACTTC. This translates into CATNQLAGAEQETQYF. The rearrangement uses TRBV6-6 and TRBJ2-5; 10 positions match TRBD2. The germline CDR1 and CDR2 sequences are MNHNY and SVGAGI (reference sequence). V was clipped by 10 bases and J by 2 bases; unmatched bases: 13. This CDR3 has 16 amino acids.

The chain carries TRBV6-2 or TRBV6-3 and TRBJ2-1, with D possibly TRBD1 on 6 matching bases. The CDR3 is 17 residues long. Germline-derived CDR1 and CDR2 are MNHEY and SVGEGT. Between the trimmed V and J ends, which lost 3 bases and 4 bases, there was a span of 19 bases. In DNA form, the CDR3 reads TGTGCCAGCAGTTATTCGCAACTCGGACAGTTTTACAATGAGCAGTTCTTC. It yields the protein CASSYSQLGQFYNEQFF.

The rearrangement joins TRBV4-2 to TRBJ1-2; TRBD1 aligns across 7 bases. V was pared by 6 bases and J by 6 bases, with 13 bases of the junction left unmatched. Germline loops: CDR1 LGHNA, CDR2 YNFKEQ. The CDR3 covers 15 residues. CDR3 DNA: TGTGCCAGCAGAACAGGGGACTCAGCACCCAATGGCTACACCTTC. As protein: CASRTGDSAPNGYTF.

The CDR3 DNA sequence: TGTGCCAGCAGCTTGGCAGGGGGGTATGGCTACACCTTC. Its protein product is CASSLAGGYGYTF. This rearrangement joins TRBV7-3 to TRBJ1-2, with 7 nucleotides matching TRBD1. This CDR3 region has 13 residues. Trimming cost V 3 bases and J 5 bases; bases outside gene matches: 3. Germline CDR1 and CDR2: SGHTA and FQGTGA.

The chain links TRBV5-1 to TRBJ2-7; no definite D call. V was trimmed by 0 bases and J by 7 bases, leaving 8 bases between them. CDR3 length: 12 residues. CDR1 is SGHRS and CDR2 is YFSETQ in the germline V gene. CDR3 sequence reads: CASSLGTIEQYF. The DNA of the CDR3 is TGCGCCAGCAGCTTGGGTACTATTGAGCAGTACTTC.

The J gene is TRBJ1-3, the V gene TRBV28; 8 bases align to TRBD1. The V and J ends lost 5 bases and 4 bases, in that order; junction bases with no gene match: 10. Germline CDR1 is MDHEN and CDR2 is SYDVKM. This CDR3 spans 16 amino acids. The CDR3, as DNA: TGTGCCAGCAGTCCTTCGACAGGGGCCGTCGGAAACACCATATATTTT. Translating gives CASSPSTGAVGNTIYF.